This T cell receptor beta chain was found in a study of cytomegalovirus exposure and HLA in healthy donors (dated by TCRdb to between 2016 and 2019). For context, the study as a whole: In an earlier analysis of under 600 of the donors, approximately 260 Gb of sequence data and approximately 120 million unique TCR beta sequences from about 190 million T cells were reported. Genome-wide SNP genotypes for about 65% of the 666 donors were used in a later genetic analysis, which treated that subset as a discovery cohort. HLA typing covered class I and class II loci at four-digit resolution. To predict cytomegalovirus infection status, the study brought together high-throughput TCR immunosequencing, statistical association of individual TCRs with disease status, and machine learning. The number of typed donors differed by locus: about 620-640 for A, B, C, DRB1 and DQB1; approximately 540 for DQA1; around 580 for DPA1; and about 470 for DPB1. Donor age, sex, ethnicity and CMV serostatus were compiled together with the repertoire data. To decide whether each TCR beta V gene segment behaved as functional or pseudogenic, an earlier analysis of some 600 of the donors relied on high-throughput TCR beta sequencing. The study aimed to test whether cataloging public T cell receptors could reveal signatures of past pathogen exposure. A separate validation cohort of roughly 130 different subjects was used in addition to the approximately 670-subject first cohort. Across 300 to 400 genotyped donors of the cohort, an average of about 250,000 unique TCR beta nucleotide sequences per donor were sequenced, and roughly 20% of those sequences were non-productive. Several DR-DQ haplotypes were treated as single units for association and clustering because of strong linkage in the cohort. Roughly 300 gigabases of sequencing data and roughly 80 million unique TCR sequences made up an early release that covered 500 to 650 HLA-typed donors. All discovery cohort repertoires had been generated using a single sequencing platform. Of the 300 to 500 genotyped donors, 81% were placed in the genetic ancestry cluster associated with self-reported Caucasian donors. The study profiled the T cell repertoires of about 720 subjects by immunosequencing and related them to cytomegalovirus serostatus. The later analysis used no new phenotypic data to find candidate immune exposures, relying instead on TCR beta sequences and their occurrence across donors. A later analysis re-examined previously published TCR beta repertoires from 600 to 700 donors and added high-resolution HLA genotyping to investigate patterns of TCR occurrence.

In the case of this clone: The specificity of this receptor is unknown. Base qualities are not provided; no much larger clone lies one nucleotide away.

Based on the germline V gene, the CDR1 and CDR2 sequences are SNHLY and FYNNEI. Between the V and J ends, shortened by 4 bases and 1 base respectively, the junction contains 8 bases. The CDR3 contains 14 residues, cysteine and phenylalanine counted. Only the CDR3 part of the read is kept: 42 bases, read in frame from the first base. The cohort was made up of 650 to 700 healthy bone marrow donors. At the time of sampling, all cohort members were nominally healthy, though unrecorded immune exposures were likely present. The donor tested CMV seronegative and was one of the 352 seronegative cohort members. Every donor gave a peripheral blood sample, and the peripheral blood mononuclear cells from that sample were used for TCR beta sequencing. Genomic DNA extraction from the blood cell samples was performed with the Qiagen DNeasy Blood Extraction Kit. Library preparation employed the immunoSEQ multiplex PCR assay. For the multiplex PCR, a mixture combining 60 forward primers for TCR Vbeta segments and 13 reverse primers for TCR Jbeta segments was used. The CDR3 region of rearranged TCR beta genes was amplified from genomic DNA with a multiplex PCR assay. Amplified TCR beta libraries were sequenced as 87-base-pair reads on the Illumina HiSeq System. The study's processing was this. A later analysis tallied approximately 87 million unique TCR beta chains across the 666 repertoires, and around 9.9 million of those chains were shared by two or more donors. Raw reads were error-corrected and collapsed into unique sequences by a nearest-neighbor algorithm in which closely related sequences were merged to remove PCR and sequencing errors. To assign V, D and J gene segments, CDR3 sequences were aligned to IMGT reference sequences. For a sequence to be retained, a match of at least six nucleotides was required to both a V gene segment and a J gene segment. A rearrangement counted as productive if the CDR3 had no stop codons and remained in frame with V and J, and every other rearrangement counted as non-productive. CDR3 was defined according to IMGT convention as the region running from the second conserved V-encoded cysteine to the conserved J-encoded phenylalanine. The earlier analysis of roughly 590 of the donors excluded any sequence lacking an unambiguous match to a single V gene segment. An earlier analysis of some 610 of the donors called V segments functional above 56.7% productive rearrangements and segregating when the between-donor standard deviation exceeded 5%. A statistical classification framework was built to diagnose cytomegalovirus status from the catalog of TCR beta chain sequences. In a later analysis, TCR nucleotide sequences were compared against IMGT/GENE-DB human TR gene sequences so that V and J genes could be assigned. The TCRdist pipeline was used in a later analysis to assign CDR3 sequences and most-parsimonious VDJ recombination scenarios. A later analysis defined each TCR beta chain by its CDR3 amino acid sequence plus V-gene family, and excluded reads lacking a unique V-gene family. A later analysis removed 550 to 700 highly shared, low-generation-probability nucleotide sequences to deal with suspected cross-contamination and a sequencing artifact. In a later analysis, a clonal expansion index for each public chain was calculated from normalized within-repertoire ranks of inferred template counts. In a later analysis, generation probabilities were computed using a VDJ recombination model fitted to out-of-frame rearrangements, and the results were checked against IGoR. Hypergeometric tests were used in a later analysis to score TCR-TCR, TCR-HLA and TCR-CMV co-occurrence, with a repertoire-size bias correction applied to the TCR pairs. A later analysis estimated false discovery rates by permuting HLA or CMV assignments 20 times. In a later analysis, co-occurring TCRs were grouped using DBSCAN, and TCRdist sequence similarity was added for clustering within HLA-allele-positive subsets. Repertoires with fewer than 30,000 or more than 120,000 public chains, plus five repertoires with anomalous nucleotide sharing, were excluded from co-occurrence clustering. TCRdb mirrors the immuneACCESS table, restricted to in-frame sequences. Some clones are absent from its copies; in checked studies, under half trace to an unresolved V gene, and the reason for the others is unknown. The D gene and trimming were derived from the DNA, and the V and J assignments and clone size from that table. The sample table lists 130,000 to 150,000 clones, nearly 85% of them with a count of one. Less than 4% of the sample rests with the top ten.

Summary of the overall study and its limitations: Immune exposure information for the cohort was limited to CMV serostatus. Presence/absence analyses assumed roughly uniform sequencing depth across donors, an assumption that may not hold. The study gave a list of 150 to 200 TCR beta chains associated with cytomegalovirus. The authors suggested that the approach could potentially be generalized to other disease states and immunological phenotypes. In an earlier analysis of fewer than 700 of the donors, most TCR beta V segments appeared in productive rearrangements about 87% or about 30% of the time, broadly matching IMGT annotations. A few of the identified cytomegalovirus-associated TCR beta chains were confirmed in vitro to be specific for cytomegalovirus antigens. Because some donors lacked HLA typing at each locus, the association tests relied only on the typed subset. The classifier was reported to diagnose cytomegalovirus status with high specificity and sensitivity in both the original and validation cohorts. A later analysis found that HLA-associated TCR beta chains were more clonally expanded and had lower generation probabilities than equally common non-associated chains. Linkage disequilibrium might explain the correlated functional status among segregating V segments, but an unknown experimental factor could not be excluded. In a later analysis, most CMV-associated TCR beta chains were found to appear HLA-restricted, with HLA associations seemingly driven largely by CMV exposure. A later analysis associated about 18,000 TCR beta sequences with specific HLA alleles at a false discovery rate of 0.05. The sequencing pipeline was judged likely to have produced a cluster of highly shared sequence variants as a technical artifact. A further reported finding was that TCR beta sequences accurately predicted the HLA-A and HLA-B alleles for most subjects in the first cohort. V-gene and J-gene trimming of TCR beta chains was associated with a missense DCLRE1C variant in a later genetic analysis, and the association was replicated in an independent cohort. According to a later analysis, TCR association rates differed among HLA loci, with DRB1 alleles showing the most associated TCRs and HLA-C alleles showing the fewest. According to a later genetic analysis, donors in an Asian-associated ancestry cluster had fewer N-insertions in productive TCRs than the approximately 630-donor mean. Some IMGT-functional V segments, including TRBV6-2 and TRBV6-3, could not be distinguished by the 87-base-pair reads and were therefore excluded. This cohort had only TCR beta chains sequenced, and the lack of alpha or paired-chain data limited which features could be detected. Assigning TCR associations to individual alleles was difficult when HLA alleles, especially DR and DQ, strongly co-occurred. In a later analysis, several top co-occurrence clusters were reported to appear linked to parvovirus B19, influenza, CMV and Epstein-Barr virus. The earlier analysis of approximately 540 of the donors excluded some 15 rarely observed V segments, including chromosome 9 orphons, because counts were too low. While some public TCRs were present in many individuals, most TCR sequences turned up only very rarely across donors.

The source of this sequence is a male donor in good health and CMV-seronegative. The rearranged chain carries TRBV2 and TRBJ1-5; D gene: possibly TRBD1, on 6 matching bases. Sequenced material: PBMCs. The CDR3 loop reads CASSAQGSNQPQHF. Read as DNA, the sequence is TGTGCCAGCAGTGCTCAGGGGAGCAATCAGCCCCAGCATTTT.